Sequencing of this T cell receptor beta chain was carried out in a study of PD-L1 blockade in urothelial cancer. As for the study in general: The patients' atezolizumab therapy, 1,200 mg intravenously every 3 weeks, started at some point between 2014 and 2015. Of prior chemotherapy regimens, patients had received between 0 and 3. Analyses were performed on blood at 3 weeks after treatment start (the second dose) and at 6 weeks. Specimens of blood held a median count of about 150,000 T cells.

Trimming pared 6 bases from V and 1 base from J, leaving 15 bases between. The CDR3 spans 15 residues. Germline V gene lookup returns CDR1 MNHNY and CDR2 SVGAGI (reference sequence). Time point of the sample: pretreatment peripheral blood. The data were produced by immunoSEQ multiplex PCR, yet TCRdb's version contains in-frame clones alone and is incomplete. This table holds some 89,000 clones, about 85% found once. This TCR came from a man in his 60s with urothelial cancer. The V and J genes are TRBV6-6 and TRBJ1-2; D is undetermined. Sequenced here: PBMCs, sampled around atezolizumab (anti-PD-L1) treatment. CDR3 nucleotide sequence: TGTGCCAGCAGGGCAGGCCTTACGATTAACTATGGCTACACCTTC. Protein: CASRAGLTINYGYTF.